Below are 16 T cell receptor beta chains sequenced from a single sample in a study of long-term antiretroviral therapy in people with HIV. The run of the v3.0 immunoSEQ assay was at survey level. Assay: immunoSEQ multiplex PCR; the TCRdb copy retains only in-frame clones and omits some. The sample holds 20,000 to 30,000 clones, 79% seen once. The source was unsorted PBMCs, collected 1.2 years after starting antiretroviral therapy. These receptors all stem from a woman aged 40 to 49 with HIV.

This chain connects TRBV29-1 to TRBJ1-2; D unclear. V was shortened by 3 bases and J by 4 bases, with 9 bases between the two germline ends. The germline V gene encodes CDR1 SQVTM and CDR2 ANQGSEA. The CDR3 sequence is 12 residues long. The CDR3 loop reads CSVDLAGYGYTF. The DNA for the CDR3 is TGCAGCGTTGACCTCGCGGGCTATGGCTACACCTTC.

The rearrangement joins TRBV7-8 to TRBJ2-3, with 9 nucleotides matching TRBD2. The V gene's germline CDR1 is SGHVS and CDR2 FQNEAQ. The V and J ends lost 4 bases and 4 bases, in that order; junction bases with no gene match: 12. This CDR3 is 17 amino acids long. This CDR3 reads CASSYGSRGGPPDTQYF. As DNA, the CDR3 is TGTGCCAGCAGCTACGGGTCGCGGGGGGGCCCCCCAGATACGCAGTATTTT.

This clone occurred once. The V call is TRBV19, the J call TRBJ1-5, with D possibly TRBD1 on 6 matching bases. This CDR3 region has 15 residues. Germline loops: CDR1 LNHDA, CDR2 SQIVND (reference sequence). V dropped 3 bases and J dropped 2 bases, with 11 bases sitting between them. The CDR3 region has the DNA TGTGCCAGTAGTATGGGGGGCACGGGCAATCAGCCCCAGCATTTT. Translation: CASSMGGTGNQPQHF.

V is TRBV5-4 and J is TRBJ2-7; the match to TRBD2 covers 10 bases. V trimming: 5 bases; J trimming: 8 bases; junction bases outside the gene matches: 10. The V gene's germline CDR1 is SGHNT and CDR2 YYREEE (reference sequence). The length of the CDR3 is 14 residues. CDR3 residues: CASRVYGLAAQQYF. CDR3 in DNA: TGTGCCAGCAGGGTATATGGACTAGCGGCCCAGCAGTACTTC.

DNA of the CDR3: TGTGCCAGCAGCGTTGAAGGGAGCTCCTATAATTCACCCCTCCACTTT. Protein product: CASSVEGSSYNSPLHF. V and J are TRBV9 and TRBJ1-6; the D is unclear. Germline V gene data show CDR1 as SGDLS and CDR2 as YYNGEE. Trimming cost V 2 bases and J 0 bases, with 9 bases left between them. The CDR3 covers 16 residues.

This sequence joins TRBV5-5 and TRBJ2-7; the D gene could be TRBD1 or TRBD2 (6 bases each). The CDR3 has 15 residues. From germline, CDR1 is SGHKS and CDR2 YYEKEE (reference sequence). Trimming left V 0 bases short and J 3 bases short, with 13 bases between. For the CDR3, the DNA is TGTGCCAGCAGCTTGGAGGAGGGGGAATACTACGAGCAGTACTTC. Its translation: CASSLEEGEYYEQYF.

This clone appeared once. V usage is TRBV6-4 and J usage is TRBJ2-2; TRBD2 matches 7 bases. With V trimmed by 7 bases and J by 4 bases, 9 bases remained unmatched. CDR1 and CDR2 (germline): MRHNA, SNTAGT. The CDR3 runs to 15 residues. CDR3 region: CASTEGRGFTGELFF. Written as DNA, the CDR3 is TGTGCCAGCACCGAGGGGCGGGGGTTCACCGGGGAGCTGTTTTTT.

The chain has TRBV30 and TRBJ2-1, with TRBD2 matching over 10 bases. CDR1 is GTSNPN, CDR2 SVGIG, per germline (reference sequence). The J segment lost 10 bases and the V segment lost 5 bases, leaving 5 bases of the junction unmatched. This CDR3 contains 12 residues. The CDR3 is CAWGRSGREQFF. DNA of the CDR3: TGTGCCTGGGGACGTAGCGGGAGGGAGCAGTTCTTC.

The chain carries TRBV19 and TRBJ1-6, with D possibly matching TRBD1 (6 bases). The CDR3 consists of 15 residues. Trimming shortened V by 1 base and J by 7 bases, and 11 bases separated the two germline ends. CDR1 LNHDA and CDR2 SQIVND come from the germline V gene (reference sequence). Here the CDR3 DNA reads TGTGCCAGTAGTATAGCTGGGACACAGAATTCACCCCTCCACTTT. Translation: CASSIAGTQNSPLHF.

CDR3 protein: CASRGTSLTDTQYF. The CDR3 DNA is TGTGCCAGCCGCGGGACTAGTCTAACAGATACGCAGTATTTT. V gene TRBV7-9 combines with J gene TRBJ2-3; 8 nucleotides agree with TRBD2. Germline lookup yields CDR1 SEHNR and CDR2 FQNEAQ (reference sequence). The CDR3 is 14 residues long. V lost 8 bases, J lost 3 bases, and 7 bases stayed unmatched.

This chain uses TRBV7-9 with TRBJ1-3; D uncertain. The V gene lost 8 bases and the J gene lost 0 bases, with 14 bases spanning the gap. Germline-derived CDR1 and CDR2 are SEHNR and FQNEAQ (reference sequence). CDR3 length: 15 residues. CDR3 nucleotide sequence: TGTGCCAGCTCGGACCGGTTCCCCTCTGGAAACACCATATATTTT. It yields the protein CASSDRFPSGNTIYF.

The chain couples TRBV9 to TRBJ1-5, with D unresolved. This CDR3 is built from 15 residues. Germline assignment: CDR1 SGDLS and CDR2 YYNGEE. Trimming took 1 base from V and 0 from J, leaving 8 bases between them. CDR3 residues: CASSVWGDSNQPQHF. In DNA form, the CDR3 reads TGTGCCAGCAGCGTATGGGGAGATAGCAATCAGCCCCAGCATTTT.

The V and J genes are TRBV7-9 and TRBJ2-2; no reliable D call. Per the germline V gene, CDR1 is SEHNR and CDR2 is FQNEAQ (reference sequence). CDR3 size: 13 residues. The V end was cut by 4 bases, the J end by 5 bases, with 8 bases between. The CDR3 DNA sequence: TGTGCCAGCAGCTCACCGTTAACCGGGGAGCTGTTTTTT. This gives the protein CASSSPLTGELFF.

This sequence joins TRBV6-5 and TRBJ2-7; D may be TRBD2 (5 bases). The CDR3 runs to 14 residues. Trimming removed 8 bases at V and 3 bases at J, with 17 bases between. The germline V gene encodes CDR1 MNHEY and CDR2 SVGAGI. The CDR3 sequence: CASSRGEGFYEQYF. CDR3 nucleotide sequence: TGTGCCAGCTCCCGGGGAGAGGGATTCTACGAGCAGTACTTC.

The J gene is TRBJ1-2, the V gene TRBV30; no definite D call. V was pared by 0 bases and J by 4 bases, with 3 bases between. The CDR3 has 11 residues. CDR1 GTSNPN and CDR2 SVGIG come from the germline V gene (reference sequence). Here the CDR3 reads CAWSVPYGYTF. The DNA of the CDR3 is TGTGCCTGGAGTGTACCCTATGGCTACACCTTC.

The V gene is TRBV5-4, the J gene TRBJ2-7; TRBD2 might be the D (6 bases). Germline values: CDR1 SGHNT, CDR2 YYREEE (reference sequence). V dropped 2 bases and J dropped 0 bases, with 9 bases sitting between them. The CDR3 has 14 residues. CDR3 residues: CASSFGGSSYEQYF. CDR3 in DNA: TGTGCCAGCAGCTTTGGGGGGAGCTCCTACGAGCAGTACTTC.